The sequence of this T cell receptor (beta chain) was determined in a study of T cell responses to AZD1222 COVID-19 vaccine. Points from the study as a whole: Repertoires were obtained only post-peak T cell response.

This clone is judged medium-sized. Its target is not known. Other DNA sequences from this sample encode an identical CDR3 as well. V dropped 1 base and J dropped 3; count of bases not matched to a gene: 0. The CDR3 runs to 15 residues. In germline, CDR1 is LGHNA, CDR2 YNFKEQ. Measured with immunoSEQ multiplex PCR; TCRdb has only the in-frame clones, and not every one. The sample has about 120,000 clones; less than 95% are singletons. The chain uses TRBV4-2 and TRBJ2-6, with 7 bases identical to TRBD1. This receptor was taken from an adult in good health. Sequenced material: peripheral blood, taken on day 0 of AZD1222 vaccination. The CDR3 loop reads CASSQGTGGANVLTF. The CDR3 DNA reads TGTGCCAGCAGCCAAGGGACAGGTGGGGCCAACGTCCTGACTTTC.